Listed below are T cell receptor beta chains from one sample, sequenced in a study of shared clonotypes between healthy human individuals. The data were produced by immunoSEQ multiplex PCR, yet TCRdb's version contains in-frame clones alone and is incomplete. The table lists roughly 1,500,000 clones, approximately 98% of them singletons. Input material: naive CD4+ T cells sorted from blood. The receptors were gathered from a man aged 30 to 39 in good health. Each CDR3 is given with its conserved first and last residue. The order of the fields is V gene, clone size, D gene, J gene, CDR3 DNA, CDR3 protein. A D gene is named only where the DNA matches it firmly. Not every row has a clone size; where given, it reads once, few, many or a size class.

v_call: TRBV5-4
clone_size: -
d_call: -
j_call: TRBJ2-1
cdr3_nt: TGTGCCAGCAGCCTCCGACCCAATGAGCAGTTCTTC
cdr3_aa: CASSLRPNEQFF

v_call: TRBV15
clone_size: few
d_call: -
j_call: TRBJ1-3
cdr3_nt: TGTGCCACCAGCCTCGTGGGCTTCGGAAACACCATATATTTT
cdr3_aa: CATSLVGFGNTIYF

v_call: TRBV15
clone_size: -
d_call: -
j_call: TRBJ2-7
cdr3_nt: TGTGCCACCAGCAGAGATAGGGGTAACTACGAGCAGTACTTC
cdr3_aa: CATSRDRGNYEQYF

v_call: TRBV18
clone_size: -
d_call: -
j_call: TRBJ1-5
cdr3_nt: TGTGCCAGCTCACCAGGGACACCTGCAAGTCAGCCCCAGCATTTT
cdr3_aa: CASSPGTPASQPQHF

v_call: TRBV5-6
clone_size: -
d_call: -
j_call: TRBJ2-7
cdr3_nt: TGTGCCAGCAGCTTTGTGCAGGGAGCATACGAGCAGTACTTC
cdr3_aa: CASSFVQGAYEQYF

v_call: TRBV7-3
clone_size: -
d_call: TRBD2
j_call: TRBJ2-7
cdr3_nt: TGTGCCAGCAGCTTAACAGGTAGCGGGTACGAGCAGTACTTC
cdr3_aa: CASSLTGSGYEQYF

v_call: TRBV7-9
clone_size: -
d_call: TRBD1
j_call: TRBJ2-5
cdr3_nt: TGTGCCAGCAGCCTCGGGACAGGGGGGGAAGAGACCCAGTACTTC
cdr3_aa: CASSLGTGGEETQYF

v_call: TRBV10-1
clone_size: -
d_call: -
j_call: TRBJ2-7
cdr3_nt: TGCGCCAGCAGTGAAAAAACAGGACGGTACGAGCAGTACTTC
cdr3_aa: CASSEKTGRYEQYF

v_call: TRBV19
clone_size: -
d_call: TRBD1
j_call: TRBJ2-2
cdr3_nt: TGTGCCAGTAGTACCCCGACAGGGAAGATCGCCGGGGAGCTGTTTTTT
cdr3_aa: CASSTPTGKIAGELFF

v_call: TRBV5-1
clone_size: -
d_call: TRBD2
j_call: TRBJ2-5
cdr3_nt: TGCGCCAGCAAATATTTGGTCGGGCGGGAGGTCCGGGAGACCCAGTACTTC
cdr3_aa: CASKYLVGREVRETQYF

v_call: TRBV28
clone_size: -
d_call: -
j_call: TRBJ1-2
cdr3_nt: TGTGCCACCAGGAGGGGGGATCAGGGAGGCGGCTACACCTTC
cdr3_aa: CATRRGDQGGGYTF

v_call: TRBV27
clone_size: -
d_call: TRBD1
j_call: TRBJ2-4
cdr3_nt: TGTGCCAGCAGTTTGAGACAGGGGGCTACAAACATTCAGTACTTC
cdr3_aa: CASSLRQGATNIQYF